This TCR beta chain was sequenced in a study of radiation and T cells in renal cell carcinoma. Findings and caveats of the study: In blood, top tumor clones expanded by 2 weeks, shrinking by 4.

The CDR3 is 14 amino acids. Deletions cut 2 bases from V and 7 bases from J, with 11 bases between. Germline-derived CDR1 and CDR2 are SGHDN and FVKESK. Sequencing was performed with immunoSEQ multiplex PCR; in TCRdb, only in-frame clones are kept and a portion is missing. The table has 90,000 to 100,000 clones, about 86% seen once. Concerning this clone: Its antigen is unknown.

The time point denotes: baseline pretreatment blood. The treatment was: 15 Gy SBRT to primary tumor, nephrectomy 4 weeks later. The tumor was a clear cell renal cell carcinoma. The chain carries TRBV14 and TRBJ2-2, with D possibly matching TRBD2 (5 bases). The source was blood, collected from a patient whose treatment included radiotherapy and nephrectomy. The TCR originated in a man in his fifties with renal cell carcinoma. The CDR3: CASSQPGRDGELFF. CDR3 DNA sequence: TGTGCCAGCAGCCAACCGGGAAGGGACGGGGAGCTGTTTTTT.